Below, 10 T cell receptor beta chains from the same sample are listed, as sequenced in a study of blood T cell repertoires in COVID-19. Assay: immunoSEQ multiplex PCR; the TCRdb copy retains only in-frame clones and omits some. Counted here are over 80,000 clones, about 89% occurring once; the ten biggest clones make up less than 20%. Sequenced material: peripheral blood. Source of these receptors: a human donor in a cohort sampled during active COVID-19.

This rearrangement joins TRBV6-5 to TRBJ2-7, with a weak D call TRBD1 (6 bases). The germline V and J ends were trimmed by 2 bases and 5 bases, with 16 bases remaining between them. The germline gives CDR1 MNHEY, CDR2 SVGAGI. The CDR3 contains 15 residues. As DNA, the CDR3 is TGTGCCAGCAGTTACGATCAGGGGTTCGCCAACGAGCAGTACTTC. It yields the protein CASSYDQGFANEQYF.

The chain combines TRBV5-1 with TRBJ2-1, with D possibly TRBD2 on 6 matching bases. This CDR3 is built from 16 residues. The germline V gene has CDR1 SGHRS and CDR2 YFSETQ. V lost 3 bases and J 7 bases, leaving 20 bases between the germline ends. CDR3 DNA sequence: TGCGCCAGCAGCTGGGCTGGGACGGTGGGAGGAAATGAGCAGTTCTTC. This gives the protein CASSWAGTVGGNEQFF.

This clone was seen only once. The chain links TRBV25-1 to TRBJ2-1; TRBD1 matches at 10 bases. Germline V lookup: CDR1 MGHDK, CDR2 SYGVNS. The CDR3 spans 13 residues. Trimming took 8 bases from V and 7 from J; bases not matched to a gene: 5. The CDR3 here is CASQTGGLNEQFF. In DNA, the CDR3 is TGTGCCAGCCAGACAGGGGGCTTAAATGAGCAGTTCTTC.

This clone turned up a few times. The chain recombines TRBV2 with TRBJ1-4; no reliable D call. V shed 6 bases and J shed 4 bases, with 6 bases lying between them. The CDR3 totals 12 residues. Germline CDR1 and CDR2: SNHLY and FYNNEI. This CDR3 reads CASRNGNEKLFF. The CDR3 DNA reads TGTGCCAGCAGGAACGGTAATGAAAAACTGTTTTTT.

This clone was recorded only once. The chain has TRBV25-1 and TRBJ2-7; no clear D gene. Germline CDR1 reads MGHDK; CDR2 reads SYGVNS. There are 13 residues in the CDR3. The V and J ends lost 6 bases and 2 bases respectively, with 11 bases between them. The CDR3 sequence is CASSHYAAYEQYF. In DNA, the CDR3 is TGTGCCAGCAGCCACTATGCCGCCTACGAGCAGTACTTC.

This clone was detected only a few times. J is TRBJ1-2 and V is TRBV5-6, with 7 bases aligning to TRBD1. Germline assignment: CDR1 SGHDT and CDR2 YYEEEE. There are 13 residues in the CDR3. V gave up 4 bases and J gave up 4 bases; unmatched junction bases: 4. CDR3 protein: CASSLGQPYGYTF. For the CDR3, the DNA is TGTGCCAGCAGCCTGGGACAGCCCTATGGCTACACCTTC.

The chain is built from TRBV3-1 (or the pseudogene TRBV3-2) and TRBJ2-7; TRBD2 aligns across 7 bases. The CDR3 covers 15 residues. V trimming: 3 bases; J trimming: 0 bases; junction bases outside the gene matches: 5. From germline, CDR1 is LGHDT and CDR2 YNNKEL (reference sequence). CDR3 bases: TGTGCCAGCAGCCATGGGGGGGTTGGCTCCTACGAGCAGTACTTC. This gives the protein CASSHGGVGSYEQYF.

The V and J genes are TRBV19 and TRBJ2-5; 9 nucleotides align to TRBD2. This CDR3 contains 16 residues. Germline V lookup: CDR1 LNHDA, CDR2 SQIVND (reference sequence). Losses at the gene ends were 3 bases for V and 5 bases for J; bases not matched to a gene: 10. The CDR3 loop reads CASSMSAGGGIETQYF. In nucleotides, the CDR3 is TGTGCCAGTAGTATGTCAGCGGGAGGAGGAATTGAGACCCAGTACTTC.

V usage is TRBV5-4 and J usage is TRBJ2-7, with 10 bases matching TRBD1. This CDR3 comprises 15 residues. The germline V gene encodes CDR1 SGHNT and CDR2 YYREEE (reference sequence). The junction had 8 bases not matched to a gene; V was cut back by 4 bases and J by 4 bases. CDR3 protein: CASSAPGQGKYEQYF. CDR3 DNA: TGTGCCAGCAGCGCCCCGGGACAGGGGAAGTACGAGCAGTACTTC.

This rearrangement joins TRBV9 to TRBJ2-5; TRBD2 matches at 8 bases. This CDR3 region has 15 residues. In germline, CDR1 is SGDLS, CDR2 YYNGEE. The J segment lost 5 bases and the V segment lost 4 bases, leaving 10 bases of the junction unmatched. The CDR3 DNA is TGTGCCAGCAGCCTCCGGGGGGGCGTCAGGGAGACCCAGTACTTC. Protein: CASSLRGGVRETQYF.